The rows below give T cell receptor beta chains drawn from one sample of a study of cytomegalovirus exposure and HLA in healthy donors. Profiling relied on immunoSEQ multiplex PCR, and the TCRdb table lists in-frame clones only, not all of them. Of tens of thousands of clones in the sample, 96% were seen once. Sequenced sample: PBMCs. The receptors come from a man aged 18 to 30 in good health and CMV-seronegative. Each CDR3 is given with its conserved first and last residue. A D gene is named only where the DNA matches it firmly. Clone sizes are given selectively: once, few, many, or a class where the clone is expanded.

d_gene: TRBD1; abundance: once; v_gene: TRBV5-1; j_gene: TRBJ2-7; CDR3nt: TGCGCCAGCAGCTTGGGGGACAGGGCCCACGAGCAGTACTTC; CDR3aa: CASSLGDRAHEQYF
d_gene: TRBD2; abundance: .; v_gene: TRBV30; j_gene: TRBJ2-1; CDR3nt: TGTGCCTGGAGTGTACTACTAGCGGGAGACGGTGAGCAGTTCTTC; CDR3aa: CAWSVLLAGDGEQFF
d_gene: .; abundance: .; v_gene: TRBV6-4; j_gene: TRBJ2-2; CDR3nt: TGTGCCAGCAGTGACTCCGCTAGCGAACGACCGACCACCGGGGAGCTGTTTTTT; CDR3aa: CASSDSASERPTTGELFF
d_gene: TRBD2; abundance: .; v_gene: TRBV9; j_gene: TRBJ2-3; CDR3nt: TGTGCCAGCAGCGCAATCCGACTAGCGGGAGCAGATACGCAGTATTTT; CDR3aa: CASSAIRLAGADTQYF
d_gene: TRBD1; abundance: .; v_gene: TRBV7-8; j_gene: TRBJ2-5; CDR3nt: TGTGCCAGCAAGAGGACAGGGGCCGGGGAGACCCAGTACTTC; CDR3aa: CASKRTGAGETQYF
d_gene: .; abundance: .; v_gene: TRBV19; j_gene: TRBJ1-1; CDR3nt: TGTGCGGCGGGCACTGAAGCTTTCTTT; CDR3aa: CAAGTEAFF
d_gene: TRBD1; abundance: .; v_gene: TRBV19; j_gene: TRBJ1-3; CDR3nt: TGTGCCAGTAGTCTGCCGGGACAGGGGATCGGAAACACCATATATTTT; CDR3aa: CASSLPGQGIGNTIYF
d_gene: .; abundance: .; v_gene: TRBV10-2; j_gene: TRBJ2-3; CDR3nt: TGCGCCAGCAGTGAAGGCGGTTTCACAGATACGCAGTATTTT; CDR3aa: CASSEGGFTDTQYF
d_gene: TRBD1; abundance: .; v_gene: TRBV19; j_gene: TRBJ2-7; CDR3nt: TGTGCCAGTAGTATGGCGACAGGGTCTTACGAGCAGTACTTC; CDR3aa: CASSMATGSYEQYF
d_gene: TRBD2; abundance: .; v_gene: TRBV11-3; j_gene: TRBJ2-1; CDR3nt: TGTGCCAGCAGTCCAGGGGTAGCGGGAGGGCCGAATGAGCAGTTCTTC; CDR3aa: CASSPGVAGGPNEQFF
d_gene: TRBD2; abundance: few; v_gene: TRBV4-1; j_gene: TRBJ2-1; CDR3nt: TGCGCCAGCAGCCAAGGATCGTGGCTCCTAGCGGGAGGGAATAATGAGCAGTTCTTC; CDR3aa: CASSQGSWLLAGGNNEQFF
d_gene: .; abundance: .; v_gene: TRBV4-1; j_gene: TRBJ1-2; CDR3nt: TGCGCCAGCAGCCAAGAACCGGGTAGAGCATCCTATGGCTACACCTTC; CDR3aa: CASSQEPGRASYGYTF
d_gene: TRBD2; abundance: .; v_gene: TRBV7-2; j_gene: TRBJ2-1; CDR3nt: TGTGCCAGCAGCTTAGCGCCTAGCGGGATCTACAATGAGCAGTTCTTC; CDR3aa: CASSLAPSGIYNEQFF
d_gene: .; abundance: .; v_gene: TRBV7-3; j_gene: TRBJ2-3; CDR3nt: TGTGCCAGCAGCCCGTTGGGAGCTAGCACAGATACGCAGTATTTT; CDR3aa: CASSPLGASTDTQYF
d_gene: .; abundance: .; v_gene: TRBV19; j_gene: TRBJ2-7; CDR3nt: TGTGCCAGTAGTCTTGACAGAGACTACGAGCAGTACTTC; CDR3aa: CASSLDRDYEQYF